This T cell receptor (beta chain) was obtained from a study of OX40 agonist ivuxolimab in advanced cancers. Overall study context: It was ivuxolimab, an agonistic anti-OX40 (CD134) antibody, that patients were treated with.

Trimming left V 4 bases short and J 3 bases short, with 13 bases between. This CDR3 has 14 amino acids. CDR1 is MNHNS, CDR2 SASEGT, per germline. Method: immunoSEQ multiplex PCR; TCRdb's copy keeps in-frame clones and lacks some. The sample has 70,000 to 85,000 clones, about 86% seen once. This sample comprised CD4+ or CD8+ T cells sorted from blood, obtained in a trial of the OX40 agonist ivuxolimab. The V and J genes are TRBV6-1 and TRBJ2-7; TRBD1 or TRBD2 may be the D gene (5 bases each). The source of this sequence is an adult with an advanced solid tumor such as melanoma, head and neck, liver or kidney cancer. In nucleotides, the CDR3 is TGTGCCAGCAGTGTACCGGGTGGGGGCTACGAGCAGTACTTC. Amino acids: CASSVPGGGYEQYF.